The table lists the clone carrying this TCR beta chain with many counts. Its cognate antigen is unknown. This record comes from a study of T-cell reconstitution after alpha-beta-depleted transplantation in children. Unique molecular identifiers were built into the TCRbeta library. One entry per CDR3 protein results from TCRdb running MiXCR on the PCR reads. The sample holds 240,000 or so distinct CDR3 sequences, just under 8.5% seen once. The germline CDR1 and CDR2 sequences are MDHEN and SYDVKM. The CDR3 has 13 amino acids. With 3 bases removed from V and 8 bases from J, the gap between germline ends came to 13 bases. Findings and limits, study-wide: At one year after transplant, newly produced T cells mostly accounted for T-cell counts and diversity.

This TCR was recovered from a male patient younger than 18 who had a stem cell transplant for acute lymphoblastic leukemia, so the T cells may come from the graft donor. V usage is TRBV28 and J usage is TRBJ1-1, with D hard to call. This specimen was PBMCs, mostly from graft donor cells, taken 180 days after TCRalphabeta/CD19-depleted stem cell transplant. CDR3 DNA sequence: TGTGCCAGCAGTTTCCTCCTCCCCCCGGAAGCTTTCTTT. It yields the protein CASSFLLPPEAFF.